This T cell receptor beta chain is from a study of CXCR3-negative and CXCR3-positive naive CD8 T cells. Preparation of TRB cDNA libraries relied on 5' RACE carrying UMI labels. TCRdb re-called the 5' RACE reads and shows each CDR3 protein once, DNA omitted. The sample's table shows fewer than 60,000 distinct CDR3 sequences. As regards this clonotype: The antigen is undetermined.

All CD8+ T cell subsets were sorted in triplicate at 250,000 to 300,000 cells each. Naive CD8+ T lymphocytes were specified as CD45RO-CCR7+CD27+CD95-. This CDR3 is 16 amino acids long. Per germline, CDR1 MGHRA and CDR2 YSYEKL. General study findings and limits: In both naive subsets diversity was comparably high, whereas memory CD8+ cells showed much lower diversity. CXCR3-expressing naive cells carried TRB CDR3s more hydrophobic than those of CXCR3-negative naive cells.

This TCR was sampled from a human donor in good health. Some clones in this sample may be carry-over from other donors' samples. Sequenced sample: naive CXCR3- CD8+ T cells from blood. Subset indicated: CD45RO-CCR7+CD27+CD95- naive CD8+ T cells lacking CXCR3 (TNR3-). The chain joins TRBV4-1 to TRBJ2-5; TCRdb names TRBD2, which stays unverified in the absence of DNA. The CDR3 loop is CASSQSAGGPSETQYF.